The sequence of this T cell receptor beta chain was determined in a study of cytomegalovirus exposure and HLA in healthy donors. Background on the study: An analysis done earlier identified around 100 million unique TCR beta sequences from 190 million or so T cells.

General study points: The study designated around 150 TCR beta chains cytomegalovirus-associated.

PCR employed 60 Vbeta and 13 Jbeta primers. The protocol was immunoSEQ multiplex PCR, while the TCRdb copy is restricted to in-frame clones and leaves out a portion. The sample includes about 120,000 clones, around 82% of them seen just once. The CDR3 has 16 residues. Germline trimming cut 3 bases from V and 3 bases from J; bases unmatched to any gene: 10. Germline V gene lookup returns CDR1 SGHKS and CDR2 YYEKEE (reference sequence). In the case of this clone: As yet, its antigen is unknown.

The source material was PBMCs. This rearrangement joins TRBV5-5 to TRBJ2-7; 9 bases are a match to TRBD1. This receptor was identified in a woman between 40 and 55 years old in good health and CMV-seropositive. Written as DNA, the CDR3 is TGTGCCAGCAGCTCCGCTCTGGGACAGGGATTCTACGAGCAGTACTTC. This sequence encodes CASSSALGQGFYEQYF.